A selection of T cell receptor beta chains follows, all from one sample in a study of CD8 T cells in Susac syndrome. TCRdb passed the immunoSEQ multiplex PCR reads through MiXCR, listing each CDR3 protein once. Found here are 150,000 to 200,000 distinct CDR3 sequences, 85% to 95% of them singletons; the top ten hold around 0.13%. The sequencing input was CD4+ T cells from PBMCs. Source of these receptors: a human donor in good health. Both conserved end residues are trimmed from each CDR3. The listing skips clone size in some rows; elsewhere it reads once, few, many or a size class.

TRBV6-1	TRBJ2-7	NA	ASSKPGQGTIEQY
TRBV7-9	TRBJ2-5	NA	ASSGNTSGGAEPPRTQY
TRBV9	TRBJ2-7	NA	ASSVGLAGIEQY
TRBV7-3	TRBJ2-7	NA	ASSSRQGGRQY
TRBV15	TRBJ2-6	NA	ATSRGRGPGANVLT
TRBV7-2	TRBJ2-3	NA	ASSWTSGASTDTQY
TRBV28	TRBJ2-5	NA	ASSTLQRGGRETQY
TRBV7-6	TRBJ1-4	NA	ASSLAHRSNEKLF
TRBV11-1	TRBJ2-5	NA	ASSPHRGETQY
TRBV7-3	TRBJ2-7	few	ASSSTGSYEQY
TRBV5-4	TRBJ2-7	NA	ASSLIGKHEQY
TRBV29-1	TRBJ1-2	NA	SVEGVDYGYT
TRBV12-3/TRBV12-4	TRBJ2-2	NA	ASSQSGGPGELF
TRBV19	TRBJ2-7	NA	ATRTTGSSSYEQY
TRBV11-2	TRBJ1-1	NA	ASSLGQAGGTEAF
TRBV12-3/TRBV12-4	TRBJ1-2	NA	ASSFQGGYGYT
TRBV25-1	TRBJ1-2	NA	ASSDPRQGANYGYT
TRBV18	TRBJ2-2	few	ASSETGELF
TRBV5-4	TRBJ2-3	NA	ASSLRDTTDTQY
TRBV5-1	TRBJ2-1	NA	ASSLASGGSEQF
TRBV20-1	TRBJ2-2	NA	SASGTRNTGELF
TRBV28	TRBJ1-2	NA	ASSGQTELYGYT
TRBV2	TRBJ1-4	once	ASKGGQGATNEKLF
TRBV11-2	TRBJ2-1	NA	ASSLSLGNEQF
TRBV5-4	TRBJ2-2	NA	ASSSDRVYTGELF
TRBV20-1	TRBJ2-7	NA	SAPNRVNEQY
TRBV20-1	TRBJ2-1	NA	SADSGGTRSEQF
TRBV7-3	TRBJ2-3	NA	ASSPGRGNTDTQY
TRBV6-4	TRBJ2-2	NA	ASSSYSGELF
TRBV6-5	TRBJ1-5	NA	ASSYDRDQPQH
TRBV20-1	TRBJ2-1	NA	SARAGLAGGEEQF
TRBV6-1	TRBJ1-1	NA	ASTLGGAQDTEAF
TRBV5-4	TRBJ2-1	NA	ASSLSSGGAGEQF
TRBV21-1	TRBJ2-7	NA	ASSVPAGTASYEQY
TRBV7-2	TRBJ1-4	NA	ASSLARATNEKLF
TRBV12-3/TRBV12-4	TRBJ2-5	NA	ASSVTSEATQY
TRBV20-1	TRBJ1-1	NA	SARSSSGTEAF
TRBV7-3	TRBJ1-1	once	ASSSVSNTEAF
TRBV6-1	TRBJ2-7	NA	ASSDGGQRYYEQY